This entry describes one T cell receptor beta chain. Its antigen is unknown. There were no patients who had received any treatment before thyroid surgery. These data come from a study of metastatic and nonmetastatic thyroid tumors. The overall study: It was across blood and tumor or nodule tissue from malignant and benign thyroid patients that repertoires were compared.

Germline V CDR1 and CDR2: MNHEY, SMNVEV (reference sequence). The CDR3 loop spans 13 amino acids. V was shortened by 8 bases and J by 5 bases, with 12 bases between the two germline ends. The authors' processing: The study built a papillary thyroid cancer distant-metastasis classifier from CDR3 differences across clinicopathological groups. MiXCR reprocessed the PCR reads for TCRdb. The V and J calls and clone size are TCRdb's, not the authors'. The table has about 13,000 clones, about 30% seen once. Notes on the study in general: Malignant thyroid tumors reportedly had TCR beta diversity that was significantly higher than in benign nodules, in blood and tumor.

The rearrangement joins TRBV27 to TRBJ2-2; maybe TRBD2 (5 bases). Specimen: tumor tissue. The TCR comes from a male donor with papillary thyroid cancer or a benign thyroid nodule (not recorded which). Some clones in this sample may be carry-over from other donors' samples. The CDR3 is CASVGVGTGELFF. The CDR3 region has the DNA TGTGCCAGCGTCGGGGTCGGGACCGGGGAGCTGTTTTTT.